This note documents a single T cell receptor beta chain sequence. As yet, its antigen is unknown. These data are taken from a study of CD8 T cells in ankylosing spondylitis. Notes on the study in general: A TCR beta motif of under 10 highly homologous variants seemed to mark ankylosing spondylitis blood. A number of the motif variants had already been described in reactive arthritis synovial fluid and blood. Significant enrichment of disease-linked clones was reportedly seen in matched ankylosing spondylitis synovial fluid.

One entry per CDR3 protein results from TCRdb running MiXCR on the 5' RACE reads. Of 330,000 or so distinct CDR3 sequences in the sample, roughly 8% were seen once. V trimming: 3 bases; J trimming: 6 bases; junction bases outside the gene matches: 18. Germline V CDR1 and CDR2: KGHSH, LQKENI. The CDR3 totals 19 residues. The rearrangement joins TRBV18 to TRBJ2-1; 9 bases are a match to TRBD2. The source material was blood, either unsorted or a sorted T cell fraction (not recorded which). The receptor comes from a male donor with ankylosing spondylitis. The CDR3 region has the DNA TGTGCCAGCTCACCGAATATGAGGCGGGAGGGCCTCCTGTTCAATGAGCAGTTCTTC. Protein product: CASSPNMRREGLLFNEQFF.